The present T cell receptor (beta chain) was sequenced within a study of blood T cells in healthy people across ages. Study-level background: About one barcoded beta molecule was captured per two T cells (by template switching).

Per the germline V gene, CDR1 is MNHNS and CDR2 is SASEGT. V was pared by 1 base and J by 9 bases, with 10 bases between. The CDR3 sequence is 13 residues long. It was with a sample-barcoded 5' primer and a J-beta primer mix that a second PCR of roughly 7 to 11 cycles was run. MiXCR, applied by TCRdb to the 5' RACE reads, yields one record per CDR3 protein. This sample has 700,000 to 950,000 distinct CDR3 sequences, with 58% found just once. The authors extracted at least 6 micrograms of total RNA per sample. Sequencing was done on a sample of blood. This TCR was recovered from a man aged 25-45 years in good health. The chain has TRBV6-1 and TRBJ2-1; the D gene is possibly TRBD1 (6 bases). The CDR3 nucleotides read TGTGCCAGCAGTGAAGAAGGGGGAAGTGAGCAGTTCTTC. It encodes CASSEEGGSEQFF.